A selection of T cell receptor beta chains follows, all from one sample in a study of CD8 T cells in Susac syndrome. TCRdb called the immunoSEQ multiplex PCR reads again in MiXCR, with one record for every CDR3 protein. The repertoire holds 90,000 to 150,000 distinct CDR3 sequences, with about nine tenths as singletons. Sample: CD4+ T cells from PBMCs. Every receptor here comes from a human donor in good health. Each CDR3 is given with its conserved first and last residue. Each record gives: CDR3 length, V gene, D gene, clone size, J gene, CDR3 DNA, CDR3 protein. A D gene is named only where the DNA matches it firmly. Clone size is shown for a subset of rows, as once, few, many or a class of expanded clone.

length: 13; V: TRBV29-1; D: -; size: -; J: TRBJ1-1; DNA: TGCAGCGCCCAATGGGACGGGCGCACTGAAGCTTTCTTT; CDR3: CSAQWDGRTEAFF
length: 12; V: TRBV29-1; D: -; size: -; J: TRBJ1-1; DNA: TGCAGCGTTATGGACGGGAGCACTGAAGCTTTCTTT; CDR3: CSVMDGSTEAFF
length: 12; V: TRBV6-1; D: TRBD1; size: -; J: TRBJ2-7; DNA: TGTGCCACCCCGGGACAGGCGTACGAGCAGTACTTC; CDR3: CATPGQAYEQYF
length: 14; V: TRBV3-1; D: -; size: -; J: TRBJ1-1; DNA: TGTGCCAGCAGCCAAGAGAACAGGAACACTGAAGCTTTCTTT; CDR3: CASSQENRNTEAFF
length: 12; V: TRBV29-1; D: -; size: -; J: TRBJ2-1; DNA: TGCACCACCTTGGAGACAACCAATGAGCAGTTCTTC; CDR3: CTTLETTNEQFF
length: 12; V: TRBV7-2; D: -; size: -; J: TRBJ1-6; DNA: TGTGCCAGCAGCTTGAACGACGCGTCCCTCCACTTT; CDR3: CASSLNDASLHF
length: 15; V: TRBV20-1; D: -; size: -; J: TRBJ2-2; DNA: TGCAGTGCTCTGGGTTGGGCGGAGCGGGCGGGGGAGCTGTTTTTT; CDR3: CSALGWAERAGELFF
length: 15; V: TRBV25-1; D: -; size: -; J: TRBJ1-3; DNA: TGTGCCAGCAGTCGGACGCAGGGCACTGGAAACACCATATATTTT; CDR3: CASSRTQGTGNTIYF
length: 14; V: TRBV15; D: TRBD2; size: -; J: TRBJ2-1; DNA: TGTGCCACCAGCGGGGGACTAGCGGTAAATGAGCAGTTCTTC; CDR3: CATSGGLAVNEQFF
length: 15; V: TRBV30; D: -; size: -; J: TRBJ2-3; DNA: TGTGCCTGGAGTGTTGGACGGCAACTTACAGATACGCAGTATTTT; CDR3: CAWSVGRQLTDTQYF
length: 12; V: TRBV21-1; D: -; size: -; J: TRBJ1-5; DNA: TGTGCCAGCAGCAACAGGGCACAGCCCCAGCATTTT; CDR3: CASSNRAQPQHF
length: 15; V: TRBV19; D: -; size: -; J: TRBJ1-2; DNA: TGTGCCAGTAGTGTGTCAGGGGAATATAACTATGGCTACACCTTC; CDR3: CASSVSGEYNYGYTF
length: 16; V: TRBV5-1; D: TRBD2; size: -; J: TRBJ2-3; DNA: TGCGCCAGCAGCCAATGGACTAGCGGGGGGTCTGATACGCAGTATTTT; CDR3: CASSQWTSGGSDTQYF
length: 17; V: TRBV27; D: -; size: -; J: TRBJ2-3; DNA: TGTGCCAGCAGTTTAATTTCCACGGGGTGGCGCACAGATACGCAGTATTTT; CDR3: CASSLISTGWRTDTQYF
length: 16; V: TRBV18; D: -; size: -; J: TRBJ1-1; DNA: TGTGCCAGCTCACCACCCGGGTGGGAGGGGAACACTGAAGCTTTCTTT; CDR3: CASSPPGWEGNTEAFF
length: 16; V: TRBV6-2/TRBV6-3; D: TRBD2; size: -; J: TRBJ2-7; DNA: TGTGCCAGCAGTTACCCGAGCGGGGGCGACCCCTACGAGCAGTACTTC; CDR3: CASSYPSGGDPYEQYF
length: 16; V: TRBV3-1; D: -; size: -; J: TRBJ1-2; DNA: TGTGCCAGCAGCCGGGATACAGAAAGGAACCAGCATGGCTACACCTTC; CDR3: CASSRDTERNQHGYTF
length: 14; V: TRBV4-3; D: -; size: once; J: TRBJ1-1; DNA: TGCGCCAGCAGCCAAGACGCGTTGAACACTGAAGCTTTCTTT; CDR3: CASSQDALNTEAFF
length: 17; V: TRBV25-1; D: TRBD1; size: -; J: TRBJ1-3; DNA: TGTGCCAGCTCGTGGGGTACAGGGGCAGGTGCTGGAAACACCATATATTTT; CDR3: CASSWGTGAGAGNTIYF
length: 17; V: TRBV20-1; D: -; size: -; J: TRBJ2-7; DNA: TGCAGTGCTAGACTAGACTTCGTTGACGGTGATTCCTACGAGCAGTACTTC; CDR3: CSARLDFVDGDSYEQYF
length: 15; V: TRBV4-3; D: TRBD2; size: -; J: TRBJ2-2; DNA: TGCGCCAGCAGCCAAGCGACTAGCGGGGCCGGGGAGCTGTTTTTT; CDR3: CASSQATSGAGELFF
length: 12; V: TRBV20-1; D: -; size: -; J: TRBJ1-5; DNA: TGCAGTGCGCAAGGGGGTGGACAGCCCCAGCATTTT; CDR3: CSAQGGGQPQHF
length: 12; V: TRBV20-1; D: -; size: -; J: TRBJ2-3; DNA: TGCAGTGCTCATTCAGCCGCAGATACGCAGTATTTT; CDR3: CSAHSAADTQYF
length: 13; V: TRBV6-2/TRBV6-3; D: -; size: -; J: TRBJ1-2; DNA: TGTGCCAGCAGTTACCGTTGGGGTCATGGCTACACCTTC; CDR3: CASSYRWGHGYTF
length: 11; V: TRBV3-1; D: -; size: -; J: TRBJ2-1; DNA: TGTGCCAGCAGCTCCTATGATGAGCAGTTCTTC; CDR3: CASSSYDEQFF
length: 13; V: TRBV18; D: -; size: few; J: TRBJ2-2; DNA: TGTGCCAGCTCACCACAGGGGGCCGGGGAGCTGTTTTTT; CDR3: CASSPQGAGELFF
length: 15; V: TRBV27; D: -; size: once; J: TRBJ1-2; DNA: TGTGCCAGCAGTTCTGGAGACAGTCCCTCTATTGGCTACACCTTC; CDR3: CASSSGDSPSIGYTF
length: 16; V: TRBV3-1; D: -; size: -; J: TRBJ1-2; DNA: TGTGCCAGCAGCCAAGATCTAAAGAGTTTTAACTATGGCTACACCTTC; CDR3: CASSQDLKSFNYGYTF
length: 15; V: TRBV7-3; D: -; size: -; J: TRBJ1-1; DNA: TGTGCCAGCACCCCAAATGGGCAGGTGAACACTGAAGCTTTCTTT; CDR3: CASTPNGQVNTEAFF
length: 14; V: TRBV2; D: TRBD1; size: -; J: TRBJ2-1; DNA: TGTGCCATATCAGGGGGCTTACCGTACGATGAGCAGTTCTTC; CDR3: CAISGGLPYDEQFF
length: 11; V: TRBV6-2/TRBV6-3; D: -; size: few; J: TRBJ2-1; DNA: TGTGCCAGCAGTCCTCTCAATGAGCAGTTCTTC; CDR3: CASSPLNEQFF
length: 11; V: TRBV7-9; D: -; size: -; J: TRBJ1-1; DNA: TGTGCCAGCAGCTTATTATTGGGGGCTTTCTTT; CDR3: CASSLLLGAFF
length: 14; V: TRBV12-3/TRBV12-4; D: TRBD1; size: -; J: TRBJ2-7; DNA: TGTGCCAGCAGTTCCGGACAGGTTTACTACGAGCAGTACTTC; CDR3: CASSSGQVYYEQYF
length: 14; V: TRBV3-1; D: -; size: -; J: TRBJ2-5; DNA: TGTGCCAGCAGCCAAGACCTAAACCAAGAGACCCGGTACTTC; CDR3: CASSQDLNQETRYF
length: 13; V: TRBV14; D: -; size: -; J: TRBJ1-1; DNA: TGTGCCAGCAGCGTTCAGGGATTCTCTGAAGCTTTCTTT; CDR3: CASSVQGFSEAFF
length: 13; V: TRBV19; D: -; size: -; J: TRBJ2-3; DNA: TGTGCCAGTAGTATTGTTTGGACAGATACGCAGTATTTT; CDR3: CASSIVWTDTQYF
length: 12; V: TRBV6-2/TRBV6-3; D: -; size: -; J: TRBJ2-2; DNA: TGTGCCAGCAGTTCAGGGGCCGGGGAGCTGTTTTTT; CDR3: CASSSGAGELFF
length: 16; V: TRBV11-2; D: -; size: once; J: TRBJ2-1; DNA: TGTGCCAGCAGCCCGCCCGACGAGCGTCCCTACAATGAGCAGTTCTTC; CDR3: CASSPPDERPYNEQFF
length: 14; V: TRBV2; D: TRBD1; size: -; J: TRBJ1-5; DNA: TGTGCCAGCAGGCTACAGGGGGACAATCAGCCCCAGCATTTT; CDR3: CASRLQGDNQPQHF
length: 13; V: TRBV27; D: -; size: -; J: TRBJ2-1; DNA: TGTGCCAGCAGTTACGGCTCCTACAATGAGCAGTTCTTC; CDR3: CASSYGSYNEQFF
length: 16; V: TRBV9; D: -; size: -; J: TRBJ2-7; DNA: TGTGCCAGCAGCGTAGACGCCGGATCAGCAGGCTACGAGCAGTACTTC; CDR3: CASSVDAGSAGYEQYF
length: 15; V: TRBV7-9; D: -; size: -; J: TRBJ1-1; DNA: TGTGCCAGCAGCGATTTTAAACAGGGTAGGGCTGAAGCTTTCTTT; CDR3: CASSDFKQGRAEAFF
length: 15; V: TRBV7-3; D: -; size: -; J: TRBJ1-2; DNA: TGTGCCAGCAGCCCCGACCGCCTGGAGGGATATGGCTACACCTTC; CDR3: CASSPDRLEGYGYTF
length: 13; V: TRBV29-1; D: -; size: -; J: TRBJ2-2; DNA: TGCAGCGTTGGGAGGGAAAACACCGGGGAGCTGTTTTTT; CDR3: CSVGRENTGELFF
length: 14; V: TRBV2; D: -; size: -; J: TRBJ1-1; DNA: TGTGCCAGCAAATCCCAGGGAGGAGGAACTGAAGCTTTCTTT; CDR3: CASKSQGGGTEAFF